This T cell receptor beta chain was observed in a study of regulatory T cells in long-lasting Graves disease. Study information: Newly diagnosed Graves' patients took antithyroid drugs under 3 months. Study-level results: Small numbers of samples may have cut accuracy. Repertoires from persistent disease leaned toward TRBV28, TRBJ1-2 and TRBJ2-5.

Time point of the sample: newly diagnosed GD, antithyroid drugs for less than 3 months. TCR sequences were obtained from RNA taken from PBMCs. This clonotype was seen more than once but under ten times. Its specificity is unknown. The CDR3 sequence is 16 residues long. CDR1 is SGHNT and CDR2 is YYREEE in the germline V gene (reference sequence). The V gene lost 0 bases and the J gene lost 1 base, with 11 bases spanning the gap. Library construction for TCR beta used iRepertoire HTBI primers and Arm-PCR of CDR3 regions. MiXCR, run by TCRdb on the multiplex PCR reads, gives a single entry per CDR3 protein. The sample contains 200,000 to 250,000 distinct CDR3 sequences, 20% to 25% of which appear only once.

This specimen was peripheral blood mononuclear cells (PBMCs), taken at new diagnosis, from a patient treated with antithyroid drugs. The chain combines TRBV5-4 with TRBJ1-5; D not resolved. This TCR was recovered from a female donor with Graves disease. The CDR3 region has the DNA TGTGCCAGCAGCTTGGATACGGACGGGAGCAATCAGCCCCAGCATTTT. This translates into CASSLDTDGSNQPQHF.